This T cell receptor beta chain is from a study of human T cells and chemical hapten exposure (dated by TCRdb to about 2021). Notes on the research overall: For sensitization, 2% DPC in acetone was applied to a roughly 2 cm by roughly 2 cm area of upper inner arm skin. Throughout the study period of roughly 24 weeks, patients also received therapeutic DPC doses to the scalp every week. Patch testing on the upper back used Finn chambers containing 0.01% DPC, with scoring done after 6 days according to International Contact Dermatitis Research Group standards. Alopecia areata with under or over 50% scalp involvement, alopecia totalis and alopecia universalis were represented in the patient cohort, which was mostly female. Libraries were pooled for sequencing, and per-sample TCR yields varied mainly because of small differences in library volumes within the pool. Peripheral blood TCR repertoire changes were tracked in vivo in alopecia patients during primary and secondary sensitization to the hapten diphenylcyclopropenone (DPC). Patient blood was sampled pre-sensitization (week 0) and at 2, 6 and about 24 weeks after DPC sensitization. For TCR sequencing, blood came from 25 to 35 alopecia patients at anywhere from one to four time points (pre-sensitization, 2, 6 and 24 weeks). The investigation overall reported the following: The number of PT1 expanded TCRs positively correlated with patch test score, significant at thresholds 8, 16 and 32 but not 4. The number of TCRs above 1 in 1000 frequency did not change with DPC sensitization; there was no evidence of global repertoire structure alterations. Significantly more large CDR3 similarity clusters were formed by expanded TCRs than by pre-sensitization or healthy control sets, consistent with antigen-driven responses. Alopecia, a presumed autoimmune disease, was present in all patients, so the immune response of the patients might differ from that of healthy individuals. After repeated subsampling, changes were observed in the strength of the expansion versus patch-test correlation and in the threshold at which the correlation became significant.

V loses 8 bases, J loses 2 bases, and the germline ends lie 9 bases apart. CDR1 is given as SGHVS and CDR2 as FQNEAQ, both from the germline V gene. CDR3 length: 13 amino acids, cysteine to phenylalanine. Only the CDR3 region is kept as DNA, spanning 39 bases read in frame from base 1. This clonotype was counted many times. The antigen it binds to is not known. It has no much larger one-base neighbor in the sample; base qualities were not kept. This specimen's time point label, interpreted: pre-sensitization, week 0. In light of the paper, this sample's treatment or condition label describes: therapeutic diphenylcyclopropenone sensitization with weekly scalp DPC. Blood at each patch-test visit was drawn before the patch test was applied. Patients were eligible if aged 18 to 70, diagnosed with alopecia and judged suitable for DPC therapy, and pregnant patients were excluded. Total RNA was extracted from unfractionated whole blood collected in Tempus Blood RNA tubes.

Preparation of the library involved RACE. The data were produced on a NextSeq 500. During library preparation, unique molecular identifiers were attached to individual cDNA molecules so that TCRs could be counted quantitatively and reproducibly. Each blood RNA sample was used to sequence both TCR alpha and TCR beta chains. The original pipeline was this. A median of about 100,000 TCRs per sample was observed, with a range of 23,224 to 690,600. V, J and CDR3 annotation of the TCR reads was carried out using the Decombinator software suite. For PS versus PT1 abundance plots, all samples were subsampled to the same number of TCRs (28,000). TCRs were defined as expanded if absent before sensitization and observed at least eight times at the 2-week time point. TCRdb applied fastp at Q25 and MiXCR to the public reads, then kept only in-frame beta chains. CDR3 protein sequences are deduplicated, and each keeps its most common genes and DNA. The V and J calls come from TCRdb's annotation, not from the publication. This sample lists more than 250,000 distinct CDR3 sequences; around 9.3% were detected once. The top ten clones comprise 2.3% of the sample.

The source was whole blood, collected in connection with sensitization to the hapten diphenylcyclopropenone (DPC). Recombination connected TRBV7-8 to TRBJ2-2, and the D gene may be TRBD1, 5 bases matching. This TCR derives from a woman aged 40-49 years with alopecia areata. Some clones in this sample may be carry-over from other donors' samples. The CDR3 here reads CASGAVNTGELFF. At the DNA level, the sequence is TGTGCCAGCGGGGCAGTCAACACCGGGGAGCTGTTTTTT.